A single sample is the source of the 10 T cell receptor beta chains below, sequenced in a study of blood T cell repertoires in COVID-19. The assay was immunoSEQ multiplex PCR, and TCRdb's table has in-frame clones only and misses some. The sample holds around 100,000 clones; 84% are singletons and the top ten take around 2%. The specimen sequenced was peripheral blood. The receptors were sampled from a man aged 70-80 years with active or convalescent COVID-19.

The chain joins TRBV28 to TRBJ1-2; no clear D gene. With 4 bases removed from V and 1 base from J, the gap between germline ends came to 16 bases. Germline CDR1 and CDR2: MDHEN and SYDVKM. The CDR3 runs 16 residues. CDR3 nucleotides: TGTGCCAGCAGTTCGTCCCGGGAGTTTCATAACTATGGCTACACCTTC. Translation gives CASSSSREFHNYGYTF.

This clone showed up just a few times. V and J are TRBV4-2 and TRBJ1-2, with TRBD1 identical over 8 bases. The germline V gene has CDR1 LGHNA and CDR2 YNFKEQ. V shed 1 base and J 1 base; nucleotides not matched to a gene: 5. The CDR3 is 16 residues long. CDR3 in amino acids: CASSQGGQADNYGYTF. For the CDR3, the DNA is TGTGCCAGCAGCCAAGGGGGACAGGCAGATAACTATGGCTACACCTTC.

DNA of the CDR3: TGTGCCAGCACTAAAGAACAGGGGGCTGGAAACACCATATATTTT. This sequence encodes CASTKEQGAGNTIYF. J is TRBJ1-3 and V is TRBV2, with 8 positions matching TRBD1. Germline assignment: CDR1 SNHLY and CDR2 FYNNEI. The CDR3 has 15 amino acids. V lost 7 bases to trimming and J lost 2 bases; unmatched junction nucleotides: 7.

The chain has TRBV6-5 and TRBJ1-6; D unclear. The CDR3 sequence is 13 residues long. Germline assignment: CDR1 MNHEY and CDR2 SVGAGI. V was cut by 0 bases and J by 7 bases, with 4 bases left in between. The CDR3 coding sequence is TGTGCCAGCAGTTACTCTCAGAATTCACCCCTCCACTTT. This encodes CASSYSQNSPLHF.

The gene calls are TRBV7-2 and TRBJ2-7; 7 bases line up with TRBD2. Germline V gives CDR1 SGHTA, CDR2 FQGNSA. After removal of 5 bases from V and 2 bases from J, the junction contained 9 bases not matched to a gene. This CDR3 spans 15 amino acids. The CDR3 is CASSPRLGLAYEQYF. Written as DNA, the CDR3 is TGTGCCAGCAGCCCGAGACTAGGACTAGCCTACGAGCAGTACTTC.

This chain uses TRBV9 with TRBJ2-3; D is possibly TRBD2 (5 bases). V dropped 3 bases and J dropped 0 bases, with 17 bases sitting between them. Germline CDR1 reads SGDLS; CDR2 reads YYNGEE. The CDR3 spans 17 residues. The CDR3 sequence is CASSGPTRLISTDTQYF. DNA of the CDR3: TGTGCCAGCAGCGGCCCTACTAGGCTTATAAGCACAGATACGCAGTATTTT.

The chain is built from TRBV5-1 and TRBJ2-2; the match to TRBD1 covers 10 bases. Per germline, CDR1 SGHRS and CDR2 YFSETQ. The CDR3 has 14 amino acids. The ends lost 4 bases at V and 7 bases at J; junction bases unmatched: 4. The CDR3 bases are TGCGCCAGCAGCCCGACAGGGGGCTACGGGGAGCTGTTTTTT. It specifies CASSPTGGYGELFF.

The rearrangement joins TRBV27 to TRBJ2-7, with 11 bases identical to TRBD2. Losses at the gene ends were 5 bases for V and 2 bases for J; bases not matched to a gene: 5. CDR3 size: 15 residues. The germline CDR1 and CDR2 sequences are MNHEY and SMNVEV (reference sequence). The chain's CDR3 is CASSLKLAGAYEQYF. DNA for the CDR3: TGTGCCAGCAGTCTAAAACTAGCGGGGGCCTACGAGCAGTACTTC.

The DNA for the CDR3 is TGTGCCAGCAGTGAATTGGGGGGACAGGGACTTAGCAATCAGCCCCAGCATTTT. Translating gives CASSELGGQGLSNQPQHF. The chain carries TRBV2 and TRBJ1-5, with 9 bases matching TRBD1. This CDR3 region has 18 residues. The ends lost 2 bases at V and 0 bases at J; junction bases unmatched: 8. Per the germline V gene, CDR1 is SNHLY and CDR2 is FYNNEI.

The chain couples TRBV5-3 to TRBJ1-1; the D is unclear. TRBV5-3 is assigned to the ORF class and has an uncertain function. The CDR3 runs to 11 residues. V lost 4 bases to trimming and J lost 7 bases, with 8 bases between them. CDR3 bases: TGTGCCAGAAGCCTCTCGGGTGAAGCTTTCTTT. This gives the protein CARSLSGEAFF.